This is a list of T cell receptor beta chains from one sample in a study of technical replicates of blood from a handful of donors. This table comes from immunoSEQ multiplex PCR, and its TCRdb copy is limited to in-frame clones, with some not included. The table lists more than 75,000 clones, under 96% of them singletons. Sequencing was done on a sample of T cells isolated from PBMCs. These receptors were collected from a human donor in good health. Both conserved end residues are part of each CDR3. D genes are given only for firm matches. Some rows have no size entry. The others give once, few or many, or a class for an expanded clone.

d_gene	j_gene	v_gene	abundance	CDR3aa	CDR3nt
-	TRBJ2-7	TRBV5-1	-	CASSLVLTSSRGEQYF	TGCGCCAGCAGCTTGGTCCTGACTTCCTCGAGGGGGGAGCAGTACTTC
-	TRBJ1-1	TRBV10-2	-	CASSSSYGTLKAFF	TGCGCCAGCAGTAGTTCGTATGGGACATTGAAAGCTTTCTTT
TRBD1	TRBJ1-1	TRBV5-1	once	CASSFRGQGYQVSRGVTEAFF	TGCGCCAGCAGCTTTAGGGGACAGGGGTATCAAGTCTCACGGGGAGTCACTGAAGCTTTCTTT
-	TRBJ2-7	TRBV7-9	-	CASSFGSPDIQYF	TGTGCCAGCAGCTTCGGCTCCCCCGACATCCAGTACTTC
-	TRBJ1-1	TRBV19	-	CASLAGNQGLGGKAFF	TGTGCCAGTTTGGCGGGGAATCAGGGACTCGGAGGTAAAGCTTTCTTT
TRBD2	TRBJ2-1	TRBV9	-	CASSVAMTTSGSIEQFF	TGTGCCAGCAGCGTAGCGATGACGACTAGCGGGAGTATTGAGCAGTTCTTC
TRBD2	TRBJ2-7	TRBV19	-	CASSLAGNSYEQYF	TGTGCCAGTAGTTTAGCGGGAAACTCCTACGAGCAGTACTTC
TRBD2	TRBJ2-1	TRBV18	-	CASSEGLAMVNEQFF	TGTGCCAGCTCCGAGGGACTAGCTATGGTAAATGAGCAGTTCTTC
-	TRBJ1-1	TRBV10-1	-	CASSESTRGNTEAFF	TGCGCCAGCAGTGAGTCGACTCGGGGTAACACTGAAGCTTTCTTT
TRBD2	TRBJ2-5	TRBV5-1	-	CASSLTSGEKETQYF	TGCGCCAGCAGCCTCACTAGCGGAGAGAAAGAGACCCAGTACTTC
TRBD1	TRBJ2-7	TRBV11-2	-	CASSIRSGGYYEQYF	TGTGCCAGCAGCATCCGCTCAGGGGGTTACTACGAGCAGTACTTC
TRBD1	TRBJ1-4	TRBV4-1	-	CASSQLTGGKLFF	TGCGCCAGCAGCCAATTAACAGGGGGAAAACTGTTTTTT
-	TRBJ1-5	TRBV6-1	-	CASSDTLANQPQHF	TGTGCCAGCAGTGACACCCTAGCAAATCAGCCCCAGCATTTT
-	TRBJ1-2	TRBV28	-	CASSFFQGMDYGYTF	TGTGCCAGCAGTTTCTTCCAGGGAATGGACTATGGCTACACCTTC
-	TRBJ1-1	TRBV12-5	-	CASGLKRNTEAFF	TGTGCTAGTGGTCTAAAGAGGAACACTGAAGCTTTCTTT
-	TRBJ2-3	TRBV19	-	CASTFGIAGSRTDTQYF	TGTGCCAGTACTTTCGGGATCGCGGGGAGTAGGACAGATACGCAGTATTTT
TRBD2	TRBJ2-7	TRBV7-2	-	CASSLGTSYSYEQYF	TGTGCCAGCAGCTTAGGGACTAGCTACTCCTACGAGCAGTACTTC
-	TRBJ2-5	TRBV11-2	-	CASSPQEETQYF	TGTGCCAGCAGCCCACAGGAAGAGACCCAGTACTTC
-	TRBJ1-4	TRBV30	-	CAWSPYRTGLQKLFF	TGTGCCTGGAGCCCGTACAGGACGGGTCTTCAAAAACTGTTTTTT
-	TRBJ2-7	TRBV9	-	CASSVAGTSYEQYF	TGTGCCAGCAGCGTAGCAGGCACCTCCTACGAGCAGTACTTC
-	TRBJ1-3	TRBV28	-	CASSLLAGLGNTIYF	TGTGCCAGCAGTCTCCTTGCGGGGCTTGGAAACACCATATATTTT
-	TRBJ1-4	TRBV28	-	CASRLSGQREKLFF	TGTGCCAGCAGGTTGAGCGGGCAGAGAGAAAAACTGTTTTTT
-	TRBJ1-5	TRBV6-1	-	CASSLTIYSNQPQHF	TGTGCCAGCAGCCTGACAATCTATAGCAATCAGCCCCAGCATTTT
TRBD1	TRBJ1-4	TRBV28	once	CASSFPGTGVEKLFF	TGTGCCAGCAGTTTCCCCGGGACAGGGGTCGAAAAACTGTTTTTT
-	TRBJ2-7	TRBV9	-	CASSVTEGYEQYF	TGTGCCAGCAGCGTGACGGAGGGTTACGAGCAGTACTTC
TRBD1	TRBJ2-3	TRBV6-4	-	CASSGGQGTDTQYF	TGTGCCAGCAGTGGGGGACAGGGCACAGATACGCAGTATTTT
-	TRBJ2-7	TRBV27	-	CASSFLSGEILREQYF	TGTGCCAGCAGTTTTCTGTCGGGGGAAATACTTCGCGAGCAGTACTTC
-	TRBJ2-1	TRBV20-1	-	CSARVLNEQFF	TGCAGTGCTAGAGTACTCAATGAGCAGTTCTTC
-	TRBJ1-4	TRBV28	-	CASSPESGRGEKLFF	TGTGCCAGCAGCCCAGAAAGCGGGAGAGGGGAAAAACTGTTTTTT
-	TRBJ1-1	TRBV19	-	CASSIGGGGATEAFF	TGTGCCAGTAGTATAGGGGGAGGGGGGGCCACTGAAGCTTTCTTT
-	TRBJ1-5	TRBV4-1	-	CASSQVVGMVRPEPQHF	TGCGCCAGCAGCCAAGTAGTCGGGATGGTACGGCCGGAGCCCCAGCATTTT